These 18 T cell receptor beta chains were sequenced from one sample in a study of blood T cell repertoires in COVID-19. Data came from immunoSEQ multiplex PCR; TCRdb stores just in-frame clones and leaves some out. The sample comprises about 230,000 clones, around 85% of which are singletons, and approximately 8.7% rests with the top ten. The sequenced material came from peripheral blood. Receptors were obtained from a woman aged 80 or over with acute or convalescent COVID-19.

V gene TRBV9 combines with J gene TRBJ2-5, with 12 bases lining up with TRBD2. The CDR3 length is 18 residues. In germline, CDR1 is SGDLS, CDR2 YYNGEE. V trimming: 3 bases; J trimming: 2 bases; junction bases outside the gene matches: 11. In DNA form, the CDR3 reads TGTGCCAGCAGCGCTAGCGGGGGGGCGGGCTCCCCTCAAGAGACCCAGTACTTC. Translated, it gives CASSASGGAGSPQETQYF.

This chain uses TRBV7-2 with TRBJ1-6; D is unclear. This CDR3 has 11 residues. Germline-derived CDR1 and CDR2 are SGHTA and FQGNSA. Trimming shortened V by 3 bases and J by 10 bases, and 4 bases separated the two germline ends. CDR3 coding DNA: TGTGCCAGCAGCTTCGCGTCACCCCTCCACTTT. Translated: CASSFASPLHF.

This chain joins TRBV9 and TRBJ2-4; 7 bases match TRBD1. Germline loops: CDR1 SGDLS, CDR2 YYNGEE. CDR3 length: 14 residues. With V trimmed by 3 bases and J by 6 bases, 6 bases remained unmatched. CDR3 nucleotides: TGTGCCAGCAGCGAACGGACAGGAACAAACATTCAGTACTTC. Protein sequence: CASSERTGTNIQYF.

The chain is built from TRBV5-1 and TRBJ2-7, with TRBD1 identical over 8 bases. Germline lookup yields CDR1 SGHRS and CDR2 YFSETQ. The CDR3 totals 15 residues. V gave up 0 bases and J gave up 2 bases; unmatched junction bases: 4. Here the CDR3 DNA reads TGCGCCAGCAGCTTGGATCCAGGGGGCACCTACGAGCAGTACTTC. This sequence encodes CASSLDPGGTYEQYF.

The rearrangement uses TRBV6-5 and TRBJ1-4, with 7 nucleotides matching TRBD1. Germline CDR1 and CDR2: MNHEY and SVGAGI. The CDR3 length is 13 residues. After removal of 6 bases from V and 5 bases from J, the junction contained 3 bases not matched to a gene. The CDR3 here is CASRYRGNEKLFF. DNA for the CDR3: TGTGCCAGCAGGTACAGGGGCAATGAAAAACTGTTTTTT.

The CDR3, as DNA: TGTGCCAGCAGCTCTGGACAGCCTACCGATACGCAGTATTTT. It codes for CASSSGQPTDTQYF. This rearrangement joins TRBV7-9 to TRBJ2-3, with D perhaps matching TRBD1 (6 bases). The CDR3 extends over 14 amino acids. CDR1 SEHNR and CDR2 FQNEAQ come from the germline V gene (reference sequence). Between the trimmed V and J ends, which lost 4 bases and 6 bases, there was a span of 14 bases.

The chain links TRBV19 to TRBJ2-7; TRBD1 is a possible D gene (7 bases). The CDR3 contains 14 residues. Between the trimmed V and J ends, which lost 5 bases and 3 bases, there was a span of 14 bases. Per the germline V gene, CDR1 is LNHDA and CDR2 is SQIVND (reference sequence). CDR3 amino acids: CASSPQGGGYEQYF. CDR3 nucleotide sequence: TGTGCCAGTAGTCCTCAGGGGGGAGGCTACGAGCAGTACTTC.

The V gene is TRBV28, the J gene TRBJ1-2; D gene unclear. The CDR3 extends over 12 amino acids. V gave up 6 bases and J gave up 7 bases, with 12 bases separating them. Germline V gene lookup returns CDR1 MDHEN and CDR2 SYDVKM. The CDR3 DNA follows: TGTGCCAGCAGCGAGCCAGGAAGTGGCTACACCTTC. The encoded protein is CASSEPGSGYTF.

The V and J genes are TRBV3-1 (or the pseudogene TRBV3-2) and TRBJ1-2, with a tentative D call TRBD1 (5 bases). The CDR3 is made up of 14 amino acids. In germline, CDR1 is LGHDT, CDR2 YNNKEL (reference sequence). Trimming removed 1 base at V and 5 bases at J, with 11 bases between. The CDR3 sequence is CASSQVQGIYGYTF. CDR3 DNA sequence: TGTGCCAGCAGCCAAGTGCAGGGAATTTATGGCTACACCTTC.

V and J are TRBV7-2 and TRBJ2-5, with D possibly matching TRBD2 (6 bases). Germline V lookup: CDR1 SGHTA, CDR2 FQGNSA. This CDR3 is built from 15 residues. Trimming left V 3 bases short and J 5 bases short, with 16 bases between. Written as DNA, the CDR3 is TGTGCCAGCAGCTTTAATGGTATTGGGGGGGAGACCCAGTACTTC. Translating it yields CASSFNGIGGETQYF.

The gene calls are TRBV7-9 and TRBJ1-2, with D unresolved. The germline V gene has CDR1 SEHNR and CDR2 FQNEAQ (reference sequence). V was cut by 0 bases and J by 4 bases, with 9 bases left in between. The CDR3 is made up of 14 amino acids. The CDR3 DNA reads TGTGCCAGCAGCTTAGCCCAGCGCACCTATGGCTACACCTTC. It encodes CASSLAQRTYGYTF.

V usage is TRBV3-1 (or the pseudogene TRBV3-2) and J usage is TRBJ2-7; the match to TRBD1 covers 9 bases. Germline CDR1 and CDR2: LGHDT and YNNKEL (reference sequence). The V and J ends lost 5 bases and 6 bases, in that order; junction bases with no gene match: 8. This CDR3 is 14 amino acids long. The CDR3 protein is CASSIGTGKVEQYF. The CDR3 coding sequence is TGTGCCAGCAGCATCGGGACAGGGAAAGTCGAGCAGTACTTC.

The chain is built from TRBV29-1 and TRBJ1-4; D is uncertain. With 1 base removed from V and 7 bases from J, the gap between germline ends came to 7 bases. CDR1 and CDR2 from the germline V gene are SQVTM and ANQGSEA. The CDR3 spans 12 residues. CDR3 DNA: TGCAGCGTTGAAGGTGTCAGTGAAAAACTGTTTTTT. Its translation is CSVEGVSEKLFF. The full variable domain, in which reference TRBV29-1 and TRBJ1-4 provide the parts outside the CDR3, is SAVISQKPSRDICQRGTSLTIQCQVDSQVTMMFWYRQQPGQSLTLIATANQGSEATYESGFVIDKFPISRPNLTFSTLTVSNMSPEDSSIYLCSVEGVSEKLFFGSGTQLSVL.

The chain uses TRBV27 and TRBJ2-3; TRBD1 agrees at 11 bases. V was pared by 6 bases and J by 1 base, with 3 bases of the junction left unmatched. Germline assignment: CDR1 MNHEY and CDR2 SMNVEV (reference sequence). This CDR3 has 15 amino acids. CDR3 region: CASRGQGARTDTQYF. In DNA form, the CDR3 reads TGTGCCAGCAGAGGACAGGGGGCCCGCACAGATACGCAGTATTTT.

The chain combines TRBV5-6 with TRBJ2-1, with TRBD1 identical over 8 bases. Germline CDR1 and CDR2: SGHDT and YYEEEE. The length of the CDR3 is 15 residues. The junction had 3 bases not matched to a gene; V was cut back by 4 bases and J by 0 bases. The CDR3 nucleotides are TGTGCCAGCAGCCTCACAGGGGGCTCCTACAATGAGCAGTTCTTC. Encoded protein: CASSLTGGSYNEQFF. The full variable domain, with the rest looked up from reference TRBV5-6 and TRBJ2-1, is DAGVTQSPTHLIKTRGQQVTLRCSPKSGHDTVSWYQQALGQGPQFIFQYYEEEERQRGNFPDRFSGHQFPNYSSELNVNALLLGDSALYLCASSLTGGSYNEQFFGPGTRLTVL.

The CDR3 coding sequence is TGTGCCAGCAAGGGGCGGCTCACTGAAGCTTTCTTT. Protein: CASKGRLTEAFF. V gene TRBV6-5 combines with J gene TRBJ1-1; D perhaps matches TRBD1 (5 bases). The CDR3 is 12 residues long. Trimming took off 7 bases at V and 4 bases at J, with 10 bases between the two ends. Germline-derived CDR1 and CDR2 are MNHEY and SVGAGI.

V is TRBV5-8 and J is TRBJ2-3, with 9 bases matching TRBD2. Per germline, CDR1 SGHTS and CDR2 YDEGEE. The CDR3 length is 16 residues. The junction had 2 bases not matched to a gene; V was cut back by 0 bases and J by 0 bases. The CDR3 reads CASSLGLAASTDTQYF. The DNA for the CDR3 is TGTGCCAGCAGCTTGGGACTAGCGGCGAGCACAGATACGCAGTATTTT. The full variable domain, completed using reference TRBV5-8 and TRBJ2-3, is EAGVTQSPTHLIKTRGQQATLRCSPISGHTSVYWYQQALGLGLQFLLWYDEGEERNRGNFPPRFSGRQFPNYSSELNVNALELEDSALYLCASSLGLAASTDTQYFGPGTRLTVL.

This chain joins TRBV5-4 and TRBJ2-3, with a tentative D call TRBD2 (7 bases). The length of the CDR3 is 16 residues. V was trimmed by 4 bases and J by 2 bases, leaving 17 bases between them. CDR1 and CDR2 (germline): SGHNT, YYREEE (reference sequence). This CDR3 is CASSPGAGGNTDTQYF. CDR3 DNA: TGTGCCAGCAGCCCGGGGGCCGGGGGGAACACAGATACGCAGTATTTT. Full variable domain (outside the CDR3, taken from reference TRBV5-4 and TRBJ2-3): ETGVTQSPTHLIKTRGQQVTLRCSSQSGHNTVSWYQQALGQGPQFIFQYYREEENGRGNFPPRFSGLQFPNYSSELNVNALELDDSALYLCASSPGAGGNTDTQYFGPGTRLTVL.